Presented here are 20 T cell receptor beta chains from one specimen sequenced in a study of blood T cell repertoires in COVID-19. The method was immunoSEQ multiplex PCR; TCRdb's version includes in-frame clones alone and lacks a portion of them. The sample includes a few hundred thousand clones, around 85% of them seen just once. The material sequenced was PBMCs or T cells enriched from blood (not recorded which). The receptor source for this set is a woman in her forties or fifties who had recovered from COVID-19.

The genes are TRBV6-2 or TRBV6-3 and TRBJ1-1; D remains unclear. The V gene's germline CDR1 is MNHEY and CDR2 SVGEGT. The CDR3 length is 14 residues. Trimming cost V 0 bases and J 1 base, with 6 bases left between them. This CDR3 is CASSYSLRNTEAFF. DNA for the CDR3: TGTGCCAGCAGTTACTCGCTCAGGAACACTGAAGCTTTCTTT.

The chain couples TRBV2 to TRBJ2-7; 15 positions agree with TRBD2. Germline CDR1 and CDR2: SNHLY and FYNNEI. J was trimmed by 3 bases and V by 8 bases; bases with no gene match: 11. The CDR3 is made up of 17 amino acids. This CDR3 is CASVVPGLAGGLYEQYF. The DNA of the CDR3 is TGTGCCAGCGTGGTCCCGGGACTAGCGGGGGGACTCTACGAGCAGTACTTC.

This clone appeared a single time. The chain couples TRBV4-1 to TRBJ1-4; D is ambiguous. The CDR3 length is 20 residues. CDR1 is MGHRA and CDR2 is YSYEKL in the germline V gene. Trimming cost V 0 bases and J 0 bases, with 20 bases left between them. CDR3 region: CASSQDLPRELLATNEKLFF. The CDR3, as DNA: TGCGCCAGCAGCCAAGACCTTCCTCGAGAACTCCTTGCAACTAATGAAAAACTGTTTTTT.

The chain combines TRBV2 with TRBJ1-2; 9 bases are a match to TRBD1. V lost 6 bases, J lost 8 bases, and 4 bases stayed unmatched. The CDR3 is 12 amino acids. Germline-derived CDR1 and CDR2 are SNHLY and FYNNEI. The CDR3 region is CASSRTGVGYTF. CDR3 nucleotide sequence: TGTGCCAGCAGCCGGACAGGGGTGGGCTACACCTTC.

J is TRBJ1-3 and V is TRBV2, with TRBD1 identical over 8 bases. Germline V lookup: CDR1 SNHLY, CDR2 FYNNEI. The CDR3 spans 17 residues. Losses at the gene ends were 4 bases for V and 2 bases for J; bases not matched to a gene: 10. This CDR3 reads CASSVPGTGVAGNTIYF. The CDR3 DNA sequence: TGTGCCAGCAGTGTCCCCGGGACAGGAGTTGCTGGAAACACCATATATTTT.

This clone showed up just a few times. The chain is built from TRBV6-5 and TRBJ1-2; 7 bases map to TRBD1. The CDR3 is made up of 15 amino acids. J lost 2 bases, V lost 6 bases, and 9 bases had no gene match. CDR1 is MNHEY, CDR2 SVGAGI, per germline. The DNA of the CDR3 is TGTGCCAGCAGCAAAACAGGGGACCGCAACTATGGCTACACCTTC. As protein: CASSKTGDRNYGYTF.

This sequence joins TRBV10-2 and TRBJ2-1; maybe TRBD1 (6 bases). This CDR3 is built from 14 residues. Trimming removed 7 bases at V and 1 base at J, with 11 bases between. Germline CDR1 WSHSY, CDR2 SAAADI. CDR3 DNA sequence: TGCGCCAGCATTCCGCAGGGGTCCTACAATGAGCAGTTCTTC. Translating it yields CASIPQGSYNEQFF.

The chain combines TRBV7-9 with TRBJ1-5; weak D call: TRBD1 (5 bases). The CDR3 loop spans 17 amino acids. CDR1 and CDR2 (germline): SEHNR, FQNEAQ (reference sequence). The V gene lost 1 base and the J gene lost 4 bases, with 17 bases spanning the gap. Written as DNA, the CDR3 is TGTGCCAGCAGCTTAGTTGCGAGACAGACCGCTAATCAGCCCCAGCATTTT. Translated: CASSLVARQTANQPQHF. Full variable domain (remainder filled in from reference TRBV7-9 and TRBJ1-5): DTGVSQNPRHKITKRGQNVTFRCDPISEHNRLYWYRQTLGQGPEFLTYFQNEAQLEKSRLLSDRFSAERPKGSFSTLEIQRTEQGDSAMYLCASSLVARQTANQPQHFGDGTRLSIL.

This sequence joins TRBV7-9 and TRBJ2-7; 14 bases line up with TRBD2. The CDR3 totals 19 residues. V dropped 5 bases and J dropped 4; count of bases not matched to a gene: 16. CDR1 and CDR2 from the germline V gene are SEHNR and FQNEAQ (reference sequence). The CDR3 is CASSPAGLAGASSEYEQYF. CDR3 sequence (DNA): TGTGCCAGCAGCCCAGCGGGACTAGCGGGAGCCTCCTCGGAGTACGAGCAGTACTTC.

V is TRBV5-4 and J is TRBJ1-3; a possible D gene is TRBD1 (5 bases). V lost 4 bases to trimming and J lost 9 bases, with 11 bases between them. The germline V gene encodes CDR1 SGHNT and CDR2 YYREEE (reference sequence). The CDR3 is made up of 12 amino acids. In nucleotides, the CDR3 is TGTGCCAGCAGCCCCTTGGGGGGCACCATATATTTT. Translated: CASSPLGGTIYF.

The V gene is TRBV18, the J gene TRBJ1-5; D gene ambiguous. Germline loops: CDR1 KGHSH, CDR2 LQKENI. Trimming stripped 3 bases from V and 4 bases from J, with 10 bases between. The length of the CDR3 is 14 residues. For the CDR3, the DNA is TGTGCCAGCTCACCCCAATTTAGAAATCAGCCCCAGCATTTT. Translating gives CASSPQFRNQPQHF.

The chain couples TRBV19 to TRBJ1-5; 10 nucleotides line up with TRBD1. CDR1 and CDR2 from the germline V gene are LNHDA and SQIVND (reference sequence). The CDR3 spans 14 residues. Trimming took 7 bases from V and 6 from J; bases not matched to a gene: 6. The CDR3 spells CASTTGGFSQPQHF. For the CDR3, the DNA is TGTGCCAGTACGACAGGGGGCTTCAGTCAGCCCCAGCATTTT.

The chain combines TRBV27 with TRBJ2-7; 9 bases are shared with TRBD2. V was pared by 2 bases and J by 4 bases, with 6 bases of the junction left unmatched. The CDR3 is 15 amino acids. Germline V lookup: CDR1 MNHEY, CDR2 SMNVEV (reference sequence). CDR3 DNA sequence: TGTGCCAGCAGTTTAGCGAGCGGGGGGTTGTACGAGCAGTACTTC. It yields the protein CASSLASGGLYEQYF.

This clone was recorded once. The identical CDR3 is also encoded by other nucleotide sequences in the sample. The chain employs TRBV6-5 and TRBJ1-1, with D hard to call. Trimming took off 0 bases at V and 3 bases at J, with 5 bases between the two ends. Germline V gene lookup returns CDR1 MNHEY and CDR2 SVGAGI. The CDR3 spans 13 residues. The CDR3 bases are TGTGCCAGCAGTTACTCCCGGGACACTGAAGCTTTCTTT. This gives the protein CASSYSRDTEAFF.

This clone showed up just once. The gene calls are TRBV5-1 and TRBJ1-6, with 8 bases that match TRBD1. Germline CDR1 SGHRS, CDR2 YFSETQ. The CDR3 length is 15 residues. V shed 0 bases, J shed 9 bases, and the junction held 5 bases outside the gene matches. The CDR3 loop reads CASSLDRGEGSPLHF. CDR3 bases: TGCGCCAGCAGCTTGGACAGGGGGGAAGGTTCACCCCTCCACTTT. The variable domain in full, completed from reference TRBV5-1 and TRBJ1-6, reads KAGVTQTPRYLIKTRGQQVTLSCSPISGHRSVSWYQQTPGQGLQFLFEYFSETQRNKGNFPGRFSGRQFSNSRSEMNVSTLELGDSALYLCASSLDRGEGSPLHFGNGTRLTVT.

The chain links TRBV11-2 to TRBJ2-1, with 8 bases fitting TRBD2. V gave up 6 bases and J gave up 0 bases; unmatched junction bases: 10. CDR1 and CDR2 from the germline V gene are SGHAT and FQNNGV. CDR3 size: 17 residues. The CDR3 region is CASRGVAGPSSYNEQFF. CDR3 in DNA: TGTGCCAGCAGGGGGGTAGCGGGACCGAGCTCCTACAATGAGCAGTTCTTC.

This clone was counted a few times. Other DNA sequences in the sample encode the same CDR3. The V and J genes are TRBV5-1 and TRBJ1-4; D perhaps matches TRBD1 (5 bases). V dropped 2 bases and J dropped 3 bases, with 11 bases sitting between them. The length of the CDR3 is 15 residues. Germline V CDR1 and CDR2: SGHRS, YFSETQ. CDR3 nucleotides: TGCGCCAGCAGCTTACTTCAGGGATCTAATGAAAAACTGTTTTTT. Protein sequence: CASSLLQGSNEKLFF.

The J gene is TRBJ2-2, the V gene TRBV24-1; D remains ambiguous. The germline V gene encodes CDR1 KGHDR and CDR2 SFDVKD. This CDR3 comprises 13 residues. Trimming pared 0 bases from V and 7 bases from J, leaving 5 bases between. The CDR3 spells CATSDLADGELFF. In DNA, the CDR3 is TGTGCCACCAGTGATTTGGCGGACGGGGAGCTGTTTTTT.

The chain recombines TRBV30 with TRBJ1-5; TRBD1 matches at 11 bases. Trimming at V came to 2 bases and at J to 4 bases, leaving 4 bases not matched to a gene. This CDR3 spans 15 amino acids. Looked up from germline, CDR1 is GTSNPN and CDR2 is SVGIG (reference sequence). CDR3: CAWSPDRGRNQPQHF. DNA of the CDR3: TGTGCCTGGAGTCCGGACAGGGGGCGAAATCAGCCCCAGCATTTT.

This clone was observed a few times. In DNA form, the CDR3 reads TGTGCCAGCAGTGCCCAGACAGGGCGAACAGATACGCAGTATTTT. This encodes CASSAQTGRTDTQYF. This chain connects TRBV25-1 to TRBJ2-3; 7 positions agree with TRBD1. With V trimmed by 4 bases and J by 3 bases, 7 bases remained unmatched. This CDR3 is built from 15 residues. Germline V gives CDR1 MGHDK, CDR2 SYGVNS.